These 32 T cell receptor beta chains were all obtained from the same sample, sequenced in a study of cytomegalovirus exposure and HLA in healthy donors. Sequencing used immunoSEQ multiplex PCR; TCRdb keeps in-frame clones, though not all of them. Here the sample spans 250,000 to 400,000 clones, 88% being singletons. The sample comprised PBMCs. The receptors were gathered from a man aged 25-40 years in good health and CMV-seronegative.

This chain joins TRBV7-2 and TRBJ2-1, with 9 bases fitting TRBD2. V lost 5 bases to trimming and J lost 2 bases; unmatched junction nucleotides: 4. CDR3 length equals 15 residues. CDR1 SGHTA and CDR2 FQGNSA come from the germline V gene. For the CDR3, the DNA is TGTGCCAGCAGCCGCGGGGGGGCCGCCTACAATGAGCAGTTCTTC. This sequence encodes CASSRGGAAYNEQFF.

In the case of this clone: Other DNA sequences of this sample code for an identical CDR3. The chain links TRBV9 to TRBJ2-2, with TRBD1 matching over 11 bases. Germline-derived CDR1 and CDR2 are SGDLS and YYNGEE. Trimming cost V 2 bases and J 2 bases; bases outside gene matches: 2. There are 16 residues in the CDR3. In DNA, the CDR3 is TGTGCCAGCAGCGTCGGACAGGGGGCCAACACCGGGGAGCTGTTTTTT. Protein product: CASSVGQGANTGELFF.

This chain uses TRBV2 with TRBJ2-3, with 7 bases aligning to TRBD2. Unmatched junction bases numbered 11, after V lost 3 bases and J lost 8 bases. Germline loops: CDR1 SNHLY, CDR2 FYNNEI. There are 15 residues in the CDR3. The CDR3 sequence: CASSELAVPGGTQYF. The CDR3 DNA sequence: TGTGCCAGCAGTGAGCTAGCGGTCCCCGGGGGTACGCAGTATTTT.

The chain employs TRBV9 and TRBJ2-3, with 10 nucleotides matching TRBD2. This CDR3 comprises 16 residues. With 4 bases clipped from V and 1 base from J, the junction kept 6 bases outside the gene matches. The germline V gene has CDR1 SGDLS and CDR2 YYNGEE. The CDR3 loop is CASSLSGGFGTDTQYF. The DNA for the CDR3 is TGTGCCAGCAGCCTTAGCGGGGGGTTTGGCACAGATACGCAGTATTTT.

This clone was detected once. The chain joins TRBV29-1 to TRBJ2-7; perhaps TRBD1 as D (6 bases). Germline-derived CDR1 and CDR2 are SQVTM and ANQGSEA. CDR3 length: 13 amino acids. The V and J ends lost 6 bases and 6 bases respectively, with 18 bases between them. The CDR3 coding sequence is TGCAGCGTCGTCGGGACAACGGTGAGCGAGCAGTACTTC. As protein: CSVVGTTVSEQYF.

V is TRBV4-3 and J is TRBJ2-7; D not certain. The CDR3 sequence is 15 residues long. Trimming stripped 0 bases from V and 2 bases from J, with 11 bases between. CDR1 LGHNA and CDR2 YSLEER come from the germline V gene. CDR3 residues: CASSQDHPNTYEQYF. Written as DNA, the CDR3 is TGCGCCAGCAGCCAAGATCACCCAAACACCTACGAGCAGTACTTC.

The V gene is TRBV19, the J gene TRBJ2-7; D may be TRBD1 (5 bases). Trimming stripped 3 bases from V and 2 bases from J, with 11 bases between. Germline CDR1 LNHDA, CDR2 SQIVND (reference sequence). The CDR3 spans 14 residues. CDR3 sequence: CASSIPGHTYEQYF. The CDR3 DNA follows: TGTGCCAGTAGTATCCCAGGACATACCTACGAGCAGTACTTC.

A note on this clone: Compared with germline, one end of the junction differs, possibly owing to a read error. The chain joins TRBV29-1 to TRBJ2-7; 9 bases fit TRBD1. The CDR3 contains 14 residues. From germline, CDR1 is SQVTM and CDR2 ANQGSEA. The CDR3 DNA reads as TGCAGCGTAGAAGGACAGGGGCCCCTCTACGAGCAGTACTTC. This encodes CSVEGQGPLYEQYF.

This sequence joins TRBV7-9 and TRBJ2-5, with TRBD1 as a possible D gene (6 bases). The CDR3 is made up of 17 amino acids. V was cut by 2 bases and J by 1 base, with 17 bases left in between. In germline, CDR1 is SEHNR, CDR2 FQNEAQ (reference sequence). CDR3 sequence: CASSLRWLGQFQETQYF. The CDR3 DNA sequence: TGTGCCAGCAGCTTAAGGTGGCTTGGACAGTTCCAAGAGACCCAGTACTTC.

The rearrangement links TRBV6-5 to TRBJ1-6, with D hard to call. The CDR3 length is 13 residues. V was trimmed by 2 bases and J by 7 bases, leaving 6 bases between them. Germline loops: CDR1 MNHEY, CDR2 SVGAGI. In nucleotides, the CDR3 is TGTGCCAGCAGTTACCTCAGGAATTCACCCCTCCACTTT. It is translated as CASSYLRNSPLHF.

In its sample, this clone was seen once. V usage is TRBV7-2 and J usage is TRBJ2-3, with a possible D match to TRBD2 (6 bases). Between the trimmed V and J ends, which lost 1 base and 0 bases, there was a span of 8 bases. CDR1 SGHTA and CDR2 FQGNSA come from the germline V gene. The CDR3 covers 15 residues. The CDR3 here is CASSLVGTSTDTQYF. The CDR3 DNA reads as TGTGCCAGCAGCTTAGTGGGGACTAGCACAGATACGCAGTATTTT.

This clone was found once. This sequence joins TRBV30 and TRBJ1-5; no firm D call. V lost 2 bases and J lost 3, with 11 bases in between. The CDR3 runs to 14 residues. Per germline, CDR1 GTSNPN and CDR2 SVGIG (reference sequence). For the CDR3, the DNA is TGTGCCTGGAGTAGCGGATGGTCCAATCAGCCCCAGCATTTT. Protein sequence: CAWSSGWSNQPQHF.

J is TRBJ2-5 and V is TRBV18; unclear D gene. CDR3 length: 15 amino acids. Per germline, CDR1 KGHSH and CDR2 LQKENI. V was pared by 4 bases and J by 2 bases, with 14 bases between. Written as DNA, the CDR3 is TGTGCCAGCTCACAAAATATAGGAGTTCAAGAGACCCAGTACTTC. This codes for CASSQNIGVQETQYF.

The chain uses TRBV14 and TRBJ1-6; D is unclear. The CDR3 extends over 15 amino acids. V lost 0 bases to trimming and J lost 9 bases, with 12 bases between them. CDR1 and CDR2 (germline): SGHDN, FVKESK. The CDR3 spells CASSQDVGSSSPLHF. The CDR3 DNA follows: TGTGCCAGCAGCCAAGATGTGGGGAGTAGTTCACCCCTCCACTTT.

CDR3 bases: TGTGCCAGCAGAGAATCCGGGACTCCAGCCTACGAGCAGTACTTC. Translating it yields CASRESGTPAYEQYF. The rearrangement links TRBV6-6 to TRBJ2-7; tentatively, D is TRBD2 (6 bases). Trimming cost V 6 bases and J 2 bases, with 17 bases left between them. The CDR3 is 15 amino acids. Per germline, CDR1 MNHNY and CDR2 SVGAGI (reference sequence).

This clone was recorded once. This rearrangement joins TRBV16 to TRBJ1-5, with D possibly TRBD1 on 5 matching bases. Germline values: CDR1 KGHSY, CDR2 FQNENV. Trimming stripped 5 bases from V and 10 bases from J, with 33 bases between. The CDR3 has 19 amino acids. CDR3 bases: TGTGCCAGCAGCAGAAAATCCGCCAAGACGCGCGGAGGGGATGGACCCCAGCATTTT. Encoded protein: CASSRKSAKTRGGDGPQHF.

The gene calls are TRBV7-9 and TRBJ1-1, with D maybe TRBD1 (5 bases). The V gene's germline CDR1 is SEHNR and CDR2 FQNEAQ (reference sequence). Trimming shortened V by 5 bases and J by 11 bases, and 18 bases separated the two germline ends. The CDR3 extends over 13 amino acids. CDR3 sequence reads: CASSLKALGGAFF. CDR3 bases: TGTGCCAGCAGCCTGAAAGCCTTGGGGGGTGCTTTCTTT.

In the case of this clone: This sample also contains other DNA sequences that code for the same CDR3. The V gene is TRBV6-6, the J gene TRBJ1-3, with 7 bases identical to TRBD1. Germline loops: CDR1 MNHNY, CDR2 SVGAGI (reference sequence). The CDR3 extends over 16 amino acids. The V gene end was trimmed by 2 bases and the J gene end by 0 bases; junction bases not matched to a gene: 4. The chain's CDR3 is CASSYLAGGSGNTIYF. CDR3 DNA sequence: TGTGCCAGCAGTTACCTGGCAGGGGGCTCTGGAAACACCATATATTTT.

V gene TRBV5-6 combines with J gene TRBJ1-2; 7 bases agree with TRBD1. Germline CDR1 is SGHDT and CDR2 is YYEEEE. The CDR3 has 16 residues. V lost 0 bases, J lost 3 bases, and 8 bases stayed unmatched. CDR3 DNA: TGTGCCAGCAGCTTGGAGACAGGGCTGCGTCACTATGGCTACACCTTC. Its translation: CASSLETGLRHYGYTF.

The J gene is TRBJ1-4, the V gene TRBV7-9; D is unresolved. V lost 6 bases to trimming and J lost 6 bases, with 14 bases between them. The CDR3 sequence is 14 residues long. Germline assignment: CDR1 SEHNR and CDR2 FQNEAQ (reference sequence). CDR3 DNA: TGTGCCAGCAGTCCTCCGGGTTCGCATGAAAAACTGTTTTTT. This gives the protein CASSPPGSHEKLFF.

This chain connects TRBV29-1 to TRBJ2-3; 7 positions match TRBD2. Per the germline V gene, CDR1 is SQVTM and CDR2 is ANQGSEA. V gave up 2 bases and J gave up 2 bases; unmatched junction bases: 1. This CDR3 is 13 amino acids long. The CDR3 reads CSVESGATDTQYF. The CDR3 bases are TGCAGCGTTGAAAGCGGGGCCACAGATACGCAGTATTTT.

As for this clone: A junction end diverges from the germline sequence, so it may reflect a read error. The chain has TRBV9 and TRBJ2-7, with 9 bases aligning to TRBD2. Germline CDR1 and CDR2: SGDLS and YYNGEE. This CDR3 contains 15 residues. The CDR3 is CASSAPGLASSEQYF. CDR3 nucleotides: TGTGCCAGCAGCGCCCCGGGACTAGCCTCCTCCGAGCAGTACTTC. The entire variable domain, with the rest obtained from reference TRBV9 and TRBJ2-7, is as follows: DSGVTQTPKHLITATGQRVTLRCSPRSGDLSVYWYQQSLDQGLQFLIQYYNGEERAKGNILERFSAQQFPDLHSELNLSSLELGDSALYFCASSAPGLASSEQYFGPGTRLTVT.

The CDR3 loop is CASSLGGPGQTFSYEQYF. Written as DNA, the CDR3 is TGCGCCAGCAGCTTGGGAGGCCCAGGACAGACGTTTTCCTACGAGCAGTACTTC. The chain employs TRBV5-1 and TRBJ2-7, with D perhaps TRBD1 (6 bases). V was cut by 0 bases and J by 1 base, with 20 bases left in between. The CDR3 loop spans 18 amino acids. CDR1 is SGHRS and CDR2 is YFSETQ in the germline V gene.

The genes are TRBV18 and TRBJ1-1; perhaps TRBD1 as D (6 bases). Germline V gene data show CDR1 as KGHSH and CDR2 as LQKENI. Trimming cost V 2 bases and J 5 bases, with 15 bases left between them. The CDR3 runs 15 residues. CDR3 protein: CASSPLRGGHTEAFF. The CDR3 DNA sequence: TGTGCCAGCTCACCATTACGGGGGGGACATACTGAAGCTTTCTTT.

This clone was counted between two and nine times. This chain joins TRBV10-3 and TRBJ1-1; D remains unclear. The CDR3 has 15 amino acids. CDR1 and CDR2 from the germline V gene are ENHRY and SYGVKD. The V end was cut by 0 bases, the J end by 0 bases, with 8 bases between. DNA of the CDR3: TGTGCCATCAGTGAGTCGGGAGGGCTGAACACTGAAGCTTTCTTT. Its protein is CAISESGGLNTEAFF.

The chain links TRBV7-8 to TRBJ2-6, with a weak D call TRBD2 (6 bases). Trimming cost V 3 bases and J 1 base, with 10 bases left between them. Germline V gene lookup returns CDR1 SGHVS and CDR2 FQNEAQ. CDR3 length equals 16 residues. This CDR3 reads CASSLRSGSGANVLTF. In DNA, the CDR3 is TGTGCCAGCAGCTTGAGGAGCGGGTCTGGGGCCAACGTCCTGACTTTC. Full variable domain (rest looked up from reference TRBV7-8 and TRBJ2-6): GAGVSQSPRYKVAKRGQDVALRCDPISGHVSLFWYQQALGQGPEFLTYFQNEAQLDKSGLPSDRFFAERPEGSVSTLKIQRTQQEDSAVYLCASSLRSGSGANVLTFGAGSRLTVL.

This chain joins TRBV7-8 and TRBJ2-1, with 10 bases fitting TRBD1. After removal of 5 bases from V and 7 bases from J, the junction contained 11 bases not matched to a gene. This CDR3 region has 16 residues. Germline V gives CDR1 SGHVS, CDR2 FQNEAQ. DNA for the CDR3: TGTGCCAGCAGCGCGTACCGGGACAGGGGTAGGAATGAGCAGTTCTTC. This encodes CASSAYRDRGRNEQFF.

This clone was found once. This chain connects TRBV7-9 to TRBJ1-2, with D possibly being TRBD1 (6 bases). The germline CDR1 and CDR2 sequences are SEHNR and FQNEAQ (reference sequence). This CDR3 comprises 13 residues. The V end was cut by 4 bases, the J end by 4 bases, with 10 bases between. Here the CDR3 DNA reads TGTGCCAGCAGCTACAGGGTCTCCTATGGCTACACCTTC. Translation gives CASSYRVSYGYTF.

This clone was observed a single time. This CDR3 is CASSIGIQYYGYTF. CDR3 nucleotide sequence: TGTGCCAGTAGTATAGGAATACAGTATTATGGCTACACCTTC. The chain links TRBV19 to TRBJ1-2; D call uncertain. Per germline, CDR1 LNHDA and CDR2 SQIVND (reference sequence). V was pared by 1 base and J by 5 bases, with 11 bases between. This CDR3 has 14 amino acids.

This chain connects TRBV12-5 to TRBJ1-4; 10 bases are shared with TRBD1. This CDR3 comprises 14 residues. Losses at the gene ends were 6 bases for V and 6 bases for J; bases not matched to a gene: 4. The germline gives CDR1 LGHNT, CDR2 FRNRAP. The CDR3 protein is CASGLTGGDEKLFF. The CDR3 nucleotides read TGTGCTAGTGGCTTGACAGGGGGCGATGAAAAACTGTTTTTT.

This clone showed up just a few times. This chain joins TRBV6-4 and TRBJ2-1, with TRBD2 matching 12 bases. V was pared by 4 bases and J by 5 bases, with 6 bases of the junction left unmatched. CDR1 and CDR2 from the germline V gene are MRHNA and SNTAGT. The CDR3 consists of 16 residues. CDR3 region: CASSALWTSGDNEQFF. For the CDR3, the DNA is TGTGCCAGCAGTGCCCTCTGGACTAGCGGGGACAATGAGCAGTTCTTC.

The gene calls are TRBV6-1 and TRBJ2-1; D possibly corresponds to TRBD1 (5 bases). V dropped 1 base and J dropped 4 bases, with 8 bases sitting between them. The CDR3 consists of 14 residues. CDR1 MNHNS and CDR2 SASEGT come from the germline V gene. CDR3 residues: CASSEGGPYNEQFF. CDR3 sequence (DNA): TGTGCCAGCAGTGAAGGGGGCCCTTACAATGAGCAGTTCTTC.